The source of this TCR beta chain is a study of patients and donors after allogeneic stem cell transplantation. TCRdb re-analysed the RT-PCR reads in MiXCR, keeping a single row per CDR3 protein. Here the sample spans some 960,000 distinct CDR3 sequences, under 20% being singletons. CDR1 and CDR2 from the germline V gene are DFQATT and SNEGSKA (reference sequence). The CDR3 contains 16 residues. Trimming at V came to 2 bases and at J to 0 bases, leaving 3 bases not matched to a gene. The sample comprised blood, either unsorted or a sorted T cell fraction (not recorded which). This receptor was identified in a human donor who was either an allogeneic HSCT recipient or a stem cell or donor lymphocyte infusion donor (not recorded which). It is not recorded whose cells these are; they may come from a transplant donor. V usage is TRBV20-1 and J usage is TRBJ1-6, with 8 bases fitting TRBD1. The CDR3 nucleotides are TGCAGTGCTAGAAGGGACAGGAGCTCCTATAATTCACCCCTCCACTTT. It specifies CSARRDRSSYNSPLHF.